Sequencing of this TCR beta chain was carried out in a study of T-cell reconstitution after alpha-beta-depleted transplantation in children. With regard to this clonotype: The antigen remains undetermined.

Unique molecular identifiers were used in preparing the TCRbeta library. TCRdb ran MiXCR on the PCR reads and lists one entry per CDR3 protein. In the table there are about 640,000 distinct CDR3 sequences, over 10% of which are singletons. The study's findings and limits: T-cell numbers and diversity one year post-transplant derived largely from freshly generated T cells. Approximately two months post-transplant, alpha-beta T cells reportedly originated from several hundred expanded graft clones.

The receptor was derived from a male patient younger than 18 who had a stem cell transplant for acute myeloid leukemia, so the T cells may come from the graft donor. Specimen: PBMCs, mostly from graft donor cells, collected 360 days after TCRalphabeta/CD19-depleted stem cell transplant.

CDR3: CASGQQGLIGTQYF. CDR3 in DNA: TGTGCTAGTGGCCAACAGGGGTTGATCGGTACGCAGTATTTT. The chain combines TRBV12-5 with TRBJ2-3; 7 bases fit TRBD1. Germline CDR1 is LGHNT and CDR2 is FRNRAP. V trimming: 6 bases; J trimming: 8 bases; junction bases outside the gene matches: 11. CDR3 length: 14 amino acids.